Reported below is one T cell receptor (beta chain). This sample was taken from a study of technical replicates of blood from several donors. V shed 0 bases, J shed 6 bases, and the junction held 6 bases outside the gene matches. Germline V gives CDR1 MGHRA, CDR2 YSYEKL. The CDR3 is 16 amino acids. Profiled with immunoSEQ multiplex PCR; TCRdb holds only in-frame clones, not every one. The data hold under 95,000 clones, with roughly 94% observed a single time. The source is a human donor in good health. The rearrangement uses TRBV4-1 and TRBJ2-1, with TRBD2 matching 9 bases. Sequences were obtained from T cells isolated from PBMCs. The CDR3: CASSQEVAGVVNEQFF. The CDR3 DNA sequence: TGCGCCAGCAGCCAAGAGGTAGCGGGAGTAGTCAATGAGCAGTTCTTC.